This T cell receptor beta chain originates from a study of shared clonotypes between healthy human individuals. The CDR3 spans 15 residues. From germline, CDR1 is SGHTA and CDR2 FQGNSA. V was pared by 5 bases and J by 3 bases, with 6 bases of the junction left unmatched. As to this clone: Other DNA sequences of this sample code for an identical CDR3.

Clones were sequenced by immunoSEQ multiplex PCR, and TCRdb holds only the in-frame ones, with some missing. The data hold 2 million to 2.5 million clones, with approximately 94% observed a single time. The rearrangement links TRBV7-2 to TRBJ2-1, with 8 nucleotides matching TRBD2. The clonotype comes from a man younger than 35 in good health. The sample was naive CD4+ T cells sorted from blood. Subset reported: CD45RA+ positively selected. The CDR3 spells CASSPRGGLYNEQFF. The CDR3 nucleotides are TGTGCCAGCAGCCCACGGGGGGGCCTCTACAATGAGCAGTTCTTC.